The 25 T cell receptor beta chains below were found in one sample sequenced in a study of Ad26.COV2.S vaccination and SARS-CoV-2 variants. Profiled with immunoSEQ multiplex PCR; TCRdb holds only in-frame clones, not every one. The sample lists 300,000 to 350,000 clones; more than 70% were seen once. Treatment of the sample: roughly 19 received Ad26.COV2.S at low or high dose, single or two shots; about 5 received placebo; per-sample allocation not given. Collection of samples fell on day 63 after the first vaccine or placebo injection. Sequenced material: peripheral blood, taken in a trial of Ad26.COV2.S vaccine versus placebo. The receptors shown here come from a person between 18 and 65 years old who received the Ad26.COV2.S COVID-19 vaccine or a placebo.

In this sample, this clone turned up once. This chain links TRBV2 with TRBJ1-4, with no clear D. Trimming removed 7 bases from V and 5 bases from J, with 8 bases in between. The CDR3 spans 12 residues. Germline V gene sequence: CDR1 SNHLY, CDR2 FYNNEI. CDR3 in amino acids: CASMDDNEKLFF. CDR3 in DNA: TGTGCCAGCATGGACGACAATGAAAAACTGTTTTTT.

This chain links TRBV7-8 with TRBJ2-5; 14 bases match TRBD2. This CDR3 region has 18 residues. Germline CDR1 is SGHVS and CDR2 is FQNEAQ. The junction had 11 bases not matched to a gene; V was cut back by 3 bases and J by 5 bases. DNA of the CDR3: TGTGCCAGCAGCTTCCTGACTAGCGGGGGGGGACGGGTCGAGACCCAGTACTTC. It is translated as CASSFLTSGGGRVETQYF.

The chain links TRBV4-1 to TRBJ1-2; no firm D call. The V end was cut by 0 bases, the J end by 6 bases, with 17 bases between. This CDR3 is 16 amino acids long. Germline CDR1 MGHRA, CDR2 YSYEKL. The CDR3, as DNA: TGCGCCAGCAGCCAAGATCCAAGCGGAAAACTTAATGGCTACACCTTC. As protein: CASSQDPSGKLNGYTF.

J is TRBJ2-7 and V is TRBV7-9; 8 nucleotides line up with TRBD1. Trimming cost V 3 bases and J 6 bases; bases outside gene matches: 7. In germline, CDR1 is SEHNR, CDR2 FQNEAQ (reference sequence). CDR3 length equals 14 residues. CDR3 nucleotides: TGTGCCAGCAGCTTTGACAGGGGTAGAGGCGAGCAGTACTTC. Amino acids: CASSFDRGRGEQYF.

This chain connects TRBV2 to TRBJ1-1; TRBD1 might be the D (5 bases). V was pared by 2 bases and J by 4 bases, with 14 bases between. Per germline, CDR1 SNHLY and CDR2 FYNNEI. This CDR3 has 15 amino acids. CDR3 amino acids: CASSEWGDSGTEAFF. The CDR3 coding sequence is TGTGCCAGCAGTGAATGGGGGGACTCGGGCACTGAAGCTTTCTTT. Full variable domain (remainder filled in from reference TRBV2 and TRBJ1-1): EPEVTQTPSHQVTQMGQEVILRCVPISNHLYFYWYRQILGQKVEFLVSFYNNEISEKSEIFDDQFSVERPDGSNFTLKIRSTKLEDSAMYFCASSEWGDSGTEAFFGQGTRLTVV.

In the case of this clone: The identical CDR3 is also encoded by other nucleotide sequences in the sample. The J gene is TRBJ1-5, the V gene TRBV5-1; D is unresolved. The CDR3 contains 13 residues. CDR1 and CDR2 (germline): SGHRS, YFSETQ. The V and J ends lost 0 bases and 5 bases respectively, with 6 bases between them. CDR3 DNA sequence: TGCGCCAGCAGCTTGGGGGGAGATCAGCCCCAGCATTTT. Its translation: CASSLGGDQPQHF.

The chain employs TRBV5-8 and TRBJ2-1; the D is unclear. This CDR3 is 12 amino acids long. The germline V gene encodes CDR1 SGHTS and CDR2 YDEGEE. The V gene lost 1 base and the J gene lost 10 bases, with 9 bases spanning the gap. CDR3 sequence (DNA): TGTGCCAGCAGCTTGTTTGGCTGGGAGCAGTTCTTC. Translated, it gives CASSLFGWEQFF. Drawing the rest from reference TRBV5-8 and TRBJ2-1, the complete variable domain is EAGVTQSPTHLIKTRGQQATLRCSPISGHTSVYWYQQALGLGLQFLLWYDEGEERNRGNFPPRFSGRQFPNYSSELNVNALELEDSALYLCASSLFGWEQFFGPGTRLTVL.

The chain recombines TRBV20-1 with TRBJ2-7; D unclear. Trimming removed 3 bases at V and 6 bases at J, with 6 bases between. CDR3 length: 10 amino acids. From germline, CDR1 is DFQATT and CDR2 SNEGSKA (reference sequence). The CDR3 nucleotides read TGCAGTGCTAGCGTAGGCGAGCAGTACTTC. Amino acid sequence: CSASVGEQYF.

The J gene is TRBJ2-7, the V gene TRBV5-4, with D perhaps given as TRBD1 or TRBD2 (5 bases each). CDR1 and CDR2 from the germline V gene are SGHNT and YYREEE (reference sequence). CDR3 length: 14 residues. Trimming took 9 bases from V and 0 from J, leaving 16 bases between them. CDR3: CAITNRGPSYEQYF. CDR3 sequence (DNA): TGTGCCATCACCAATCGGGGCCCCTCCTACGAGCAGTACTTC.

This clone was observed once. The chain employs TRBV6-5 and TRBJ2-4, with 9 bases aligning to TRBD1. Trimming removed 6 bases from V and 6 bases from J; junction bases left unmatched: 9. CDR1 is MNHEY, CDR2 SVGAGI, per germline. The CDR3 is 15 amino acids. The DNA for the CDR3 is TGTGCCAGCAGACCCGGGACAGGGTTTGGAAACATTCAGTACTTC. Translating it yields CASRPGTGFGNIQYF.

CDR3 nucleotide sequence: TGTGCCAGCAGCTCCGATACCGGGACAGGGACCTACAATGAGCAGTTCTTC. It encodes CASSSDTGTGTYNEQFF. V usage is TRBV7-6 and J usage is TRBJ2-1; 9 nucleotides line up with TRBD1. The V gene's germline CDR1 is SGHVS and CDR2 FNYEAQ. This CDR3 contains 17 residues. J gave up 2 bases and V 4 bases, and 9 bases lay outside the gene matches.

The chain is built from TRBV18 and TRBJ2-2; 8 bases are shared with TRBD1. Germline V gene data show CDR1 as KGHSH and CDR2 as LQKENI. CDR3 length: 17 amino acids. The J segment lost 5 bases and the V segment lost 5 bases, leaving 13 bases of the junction unmatched. CDR3 sequence reads: CASSASSGQGGTGELFF. The DNA for the CDR3 is TGTGCCAGCTCAGCCTCGAGCGGACAGGGTGGTACCGGGGAGCTGTTTTTT.

The chain couples TRBV16 to TRBJ1-2; no firm D call. V shed 4 bases and J shed 4 bases, with 10 bases lying between them. Per the germline V gene, CDR1 is KGHSY and CDR2 is FQNENV. The CDR3 runs 13 residues. CDR3 coding DNA: TGTGCCAGCAGCCGAGTGTTGAGCTATGGCTACACCTTC. Translation: CASSRVLSYGYTF.

The genes are TRBV10-3 and TRBJ2-3; 15 nucleotides match TRBD2. V lost 6 bases and J lost 7; bases outside the gene matches: 5. This CDR3 is built from 15 residues. Germline V gene lookup returns CDR1 ENHRY and CDR2 SYGVKD. This CDR3 reads CAISIGLAGGNTQYF. CDR3 nucleotide sequence: TGTGCCATCAGCATCGGACTAGCGGGGGGGAATACGCAGTATTTT.

The J gene is TRBJ2-2, the V gene TRBV5-6, with a tentative D call TRBD2 (6 bases). CDR1 and CDR2 (germline): SGHDT, YYEEEE. Trimming stripped 4 bases from V and 3 bases from J, with 10 bases between. The CDR3 is made up of 14 amino acids. The CDR3 coding sequence is TGTGCCAGCAGCCTCTGGGGGGACACCGGGGAGCTGTTTTTT. It encodes CASSLWGDTGELFF.

The chain couples TRBV5-4 to TRBJ1-2, with 11 nucleotides matching TRBD1. With V trimmed by 0 bases and J by 4 bases, 5 bases remained unmatched. CDR3 length equals 16 residues. Looked up from germline, CDR1 is SGHNT and CDR2 is YYREEE (reference sequence). The CDR3 loop is CASSLAGQGASYGYTF. The CDR3 DNA follows: TGTGCCAGCAGCTTGGCTGGACAGGGGGCAAGCTATGGCTACACCTTC. The full variable domain, completed using reference TRBV5-4 and TRBJ1-2, is ETGVTQSPTHLIKTRGQQVTLRCSSQSGHNTVSWYQQALGQGPQFIFQYYREEENGRGNFPPRFSGLQFPNYSSELNVNALELDDSALYLCASSLAGQGASYGYTFGSGTRLTVV.

This chain uses TRBV19 with TRBJ2-1, with D unresolved. The germline V gene encodes CDR1 LNHDA and CDR2 SQIVND (reference sequence). This CDR3 is built from 15 residues. V was trimmed by 5 bases and J by 6 bases, leaving 17 bases between them. The CDR3 sequence is CASSSFHNPINEQFF. CDR3 nucleotides: TGTGCCAGTAGTTCTTTCCACAATCCGATCAATGAGCAGTTCTTC. The entire variable domain, with the rest obtained from reference TRBV19 and TRBJ2-1, is as follows: DGGITQSPKYLFRKEGQNVTLSCEQNLNHDAMYWYRQDPGQGLRLIYYSQIVNDFQKGDIAEGYSVSREKKESFPLTVTSAQKNPTAFYLCASSSFHNPINEQFFGPGTRLTVL.

The chain recombines TRBV5-4 with TRBJ1-3, with TRBD1 as a possible D gene (5 bases). V lost 4 bases and J lost 0, with 17 bases in between. CDR3 length equals 17 residues. The germline gives CDR1 SGHNT, CDR2 YYREEE (reference sequence). The CDR3 DNA reads TGTGCCAGCAGCCCCCGCGGGGGGTCTCACTCTGGAAACACCATATATTTT. The encoded protein is CASSPRGGSHSGNTIYF.

The chain joins TRBV6-6 to TRBJ2-7; TRBD1 might be the D (6 bases). There are 14 residues in the CDR3. Germline-derived CDR1 and CDR2 are MNHNY and SVGAGI (reference sequence). Trimming stripped 6 bases from V and 2 bases from J, with 14 bases between. The CDR3 DNA reads as TGTGCCAGCAGCCCATACCGGACAGCCTACGAGCAGTACTTC. This codes for CASSPYRTAYEQYF.

The CDR3 sequence is CASSVMGQGPYNEQFF. CDR3 in DNA: TGTGCCAGCAGCGTAATGGGACAGGGGCCCTACAATGAGCAGTTCTTC. This chain joins TRBV9 and TRBJ2-1; 10 bases are a match to TRBD1. V shed 1 base, J shed 2 bases, and the junction held 3 bases outside the gene matches. The CDR3 is made up of 16 amino acids. The germline V gene has CDR1 SGDLS and CDR2 YYNGEE.

The rearrangement joins TRBV7-2 to TRBJ2-3; D gene uncertain. The CDR3 sequence is 15 residues long. Deletions cut 6 bases from V and 4 bases from J, with 17 bases between. From germline, CDR1 is SGHTA and CDR2 FQGNSA. The CDR3 bases are TGTGCCAGCAGTAGAGACCAAACCGGCCCAGATACGCAGTATTTT. This gives the protein CASSRDQTGPDTQYF.

The chain carries TRBV6-1 and TRBJ2-6; maybe TRBD1 (5 bases). Germline CDR1 reads MNHNS; CDR2 reads SASEGT. Trimming took off 2 bases at V and 1 base at J, with 6 bases between the two ends. The CDR3 totals 15 residues. The CDR3 DNA follows: TGTGCCAGCAGTGAATCAGGGTCTGGGGCCAACGTCCTGACTTTC. It codes for CASSESGSGANVLTF.

V and J are TRBV5-1 and TRBJ2-1, with TRBD2 as a possible D gene (6 bases). Germline loops: CDR1 SGHRS, CDR2 YFSETQ. Trimming pared 7 bases from V and 4 bases from J, leaving 18 bases between. The CDR3 sequence is 15 residues long. The CDR3 is CASLPGPGDYNEQFF. The CDR3 bases are TGCGCCAGCCTCCCGGGGCCGGGGGATTACAATGAGCAGTTCTTC.

The chain recombines TRBV5-1 with TRBJ2-3; unclear D gene. The CDR3 contains 14 residues. Germline V lookup: CDR1 SGHRS, CDR2 YFSETQ. V was pared by 2 bases and J by 1 base, with 8 bases between. CDR3 nucleotide sequence: TGCGCCAGCAGCTTAATCGGGCGCACAGATACGCAGTATTTT. Its protein is CASSLIGRTDTQYF.

The chain joins TRBV19 to TRBJ2-3; the match to TRBD2 covers 8 bases. Per germline, CDR1 LNHDA and CDR2 SQIVND (reference sequence). The CDR3 is 15 residues long. Unmatched junction bases numbered 12, after V lost 6 bases and J lost 7 bases. DNA of the CDR3: TGTGCCAGTAGAACCGCGGGGGGCCCTCCCAATACGCAGTATTTT. Encoded protein: CASRTAGGPPNTQYF. The entire variable domain, with the rest obtained from reference TRBV19 and TRBJ2-3, is as follows: DGGITQSPKYLFRKEGQNVTLSCEQNLNHDAMYWYRQDPGQGLRLIYYSQIVNDFQKGDIAEGYSVSREKKESFPLTVTSAQKNPTAFYLCASRTAGGPPNTQYFGPGTRLTVL.